This TCR beta chain was profiled in a study of CD4 and CD8 cells across lung adenocarcinoma regions. This clonotype was picked up one time. The CDR3 extends over 15 amino acids. V lost 6 bases and J lost 1; bases outside the gene matches: 8. Germline-derived CDR1 and CDR2 are KGHSH and LQKENI. TCRdb passed the PCR reads through MiXCR, listing each CDR3 protein once. The sample contains 15,000 to 20,000 distinct CDR3 sequences, around 50% of which appear only once. The TCR comes from a male donor with lung adenocarcinoma. The CD4 and CD8 labels of this study may be unreliable. The V gene is TRBV18, the J gene TRBJ2-7; 8 bases match TRBD1. Specimen: CD8+ T cells from the margin of a lung tumor. CDR3 sequence (DNA): TGTGCCAGCTCTCTATCGGGACAGGAGTCCTACGAGCAGTACTTC. Protein sequence: CASSLSGQESYEQYF.